This TCR beta chain originates from a study of blood T cell repertoires in COVID-19. Methods used by the authors: Quantification of nucleated cells was approximated via reference gene primer amplification. Generated by immunoSEQ multiplex PCR, the TCRdb table keeps only in-frame clones and is missing some. V, J and clone size were drawn from that table, and D and trimming were deduced from the DNA. The table has about 300,000 clones, 85% to 90% seen once; the top ten hold about 4.1%. In terms of age and location, participants ranged from roughly 18 to 95 years and lived in about 25 US areas. Each participant's cohort was designated according to participant-reported clinical history. Two negative PCRs, clearance, or symptom resolution had been documented for recovered Cohort 3 donors. The CDR3 has 12 residues. The V and J ends lost 6 bases and 10 bases, in that order; junction bases with no gene match: 6. Germline V CDR1 and CDR2: MNHEY, SVGAGI.

The sample consisted of PBMCs or T cells enriched from blood (not recorded which). The source is a man in his thirties or forties who had recovered from COVID-19. J is TRBJ2-3 and V is TRBV6-5, with 8 bases matching TRBD2. The CDR3 sequence: CASRFGGGPQYF. The CDR3 DNA sequence: TGTGCCAGCAGATTCGGGGGGGGCCCGCAGTATTTT.